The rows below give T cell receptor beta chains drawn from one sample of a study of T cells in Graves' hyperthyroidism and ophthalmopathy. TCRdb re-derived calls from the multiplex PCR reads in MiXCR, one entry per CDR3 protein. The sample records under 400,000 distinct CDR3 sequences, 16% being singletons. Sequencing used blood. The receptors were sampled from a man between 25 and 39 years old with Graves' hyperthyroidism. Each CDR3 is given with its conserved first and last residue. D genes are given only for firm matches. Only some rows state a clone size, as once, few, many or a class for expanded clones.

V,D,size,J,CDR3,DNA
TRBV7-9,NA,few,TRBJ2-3,CASSLGVGVSSTDTQYF,TGTGCCAGCAGCTTAGGCGTTGGGGTCTCGTCAACAGATACGCAGTATTTT
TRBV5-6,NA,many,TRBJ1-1,CASSLPRGVGTEAFF,TGTGCCAGCAGCCTGCCGAGGGGGGTGGGCACTGAAGCTTTCTTT
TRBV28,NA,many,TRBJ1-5,CASSFYNQPQHF,TGTGCCAGCAGTTTCTACAATCAGCCCCAGCATTTT
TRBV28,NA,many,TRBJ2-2,CASSLPGVLTGELFF,TGTGCCAGCAGTTTACCGGGAGTATTGACCGGGGAGCTGTTTTTT
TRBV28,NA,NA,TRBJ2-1,CASSPIESSYNEQFF,TGTGCCAGCAGCCCCATCGAATCCTCCTACAATGAGCAGTTCTTC
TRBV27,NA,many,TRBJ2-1,CASSPAGLGNEQFF,TGTGCCAGCAGTCCCGCGGGACTGGGGAATGAGCAGTTCTTC
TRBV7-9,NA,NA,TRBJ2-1,CASSFIGAYNEQFF,TGTGCCAGCAGCTTCATAGGGGCCTACAATGAGCAGTTCTTC
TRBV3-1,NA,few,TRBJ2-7,CASSPGQGIGYEQYF,TGTGCCAGCAGCCCAGGGCAGGGCATTGGCTACGAGCAGTACTTC
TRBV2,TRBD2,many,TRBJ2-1,CASSESGGYNEQFF,TGTGCCAGCAGTGAAAGCGGGGGCTACAATGAGCAGTTCTTC
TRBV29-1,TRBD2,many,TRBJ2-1,CSVEEFGGSYNEQFF,TGCAGCGTTGAAGAGTTCGGGGGGTCTTACAATGAGCAGTTCTTC
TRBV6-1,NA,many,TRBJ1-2,CASSTPRSGANYGYTF,TGTGCCAGCAGTACCCCTCGGTCAGGCGCTAACTATGGCTACACCTTC
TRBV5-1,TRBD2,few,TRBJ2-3,CASSLEGGPGDTQYF,TGCGCCAGCAGCTTGGAGGGAGGGCCAGGGGATACGCAGTATTTT
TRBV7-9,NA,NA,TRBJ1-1,CASSWDTDTEAFF,TGTGCCAGCAGCTGGGACACCGACACTGAAGCTTTCTTT
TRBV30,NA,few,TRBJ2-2,CAWSVFLGGELFF,TGTGCCTGGAGTGTATTTCTGGGCGGGGAGCTGTTTTTT
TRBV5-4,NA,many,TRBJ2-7,CASSFWESYEQYF,TGTGCCAGCAGCTTTTGGGAAAGCTACGAGCAGTACTTC
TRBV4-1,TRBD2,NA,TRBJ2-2,CASSQGTSGSGGELFF,TGCGCCAGCAGCCAAGGGACTAGCGGGAGCGGCGGGGAGCTGTTTTTT
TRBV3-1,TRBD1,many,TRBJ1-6,CASSQGTGVGSPLHF,TGTGCCAGCAGCCAAGGGACAGGGGTCGGTTCACCCCTCCACTTT
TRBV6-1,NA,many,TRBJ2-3,CASQYSTDTDTQYF,TGTGCCAGCCAGTATTCGACCGACACAGATACGCAGTATTTT
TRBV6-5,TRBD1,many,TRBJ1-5,CASSFRYPRDRGSESNQPQHF,TGTGCCAGCAGTTTCCGCTACCCGCGGGACAGGGGATCGGAAAGCAATCAGCCCCAGCATTTT
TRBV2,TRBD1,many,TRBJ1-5,CASSGGQGARSQHF,TGTGCCAGCAGCGGGGGGCAGGGGGCTAGGTCCCAGCATTTT
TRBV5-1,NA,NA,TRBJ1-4,CASSLHAGFPNEKLFF,TGCGCCAGCAGCTTGCATGCCGGGTTTCCTAATGAAAAACTGTTTTTT
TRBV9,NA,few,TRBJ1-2,CASSVESQGDYGYTF,TGTGCCAGCAGCGTAGAGTCTCAGGGTGACTATGGCTACACCTTC
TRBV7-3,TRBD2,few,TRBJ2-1,CASSLLREGEQFF,TGTGCCAGCAGCTTATTACGGGAGGGGGAGCAGTTCTTC
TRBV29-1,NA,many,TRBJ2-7,CSVRGTDSYEQYF,TGCAGCGTCCGGGGGACAGACTCCTACGAGCAGTACTTC
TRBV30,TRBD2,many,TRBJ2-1,CAWTSGGSYNEQFF,TGTGCCTGGACCTCGGGGGGGTCCTACAATGAGCAGTTCTTC
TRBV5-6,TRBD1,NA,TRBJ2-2,CASSPDGGQGWRRTGELFF,TGTGCCAGCAGCCCGGATGGGGGACAGGGGTGGAGGCGCACCGGGGAGCTGTTTTTT
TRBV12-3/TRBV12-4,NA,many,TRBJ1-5,CASSFWGSVQPQHF,TGTGCCAGCAGTTTTTGGGGATCGGTTCAGCCCCAGCATTTT
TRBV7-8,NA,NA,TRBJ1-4,CASSFPLGGPTNEKLFF,TGTGCCAGCAGCTTCCCATTGGGGGGCCCAACTAATGAAAAACTGTTTTTT
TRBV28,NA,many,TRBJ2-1,CASSPTDYDNEQFF,TGTGCCAGCAGTCCCACGGACTATGACAATGAGCAGTTCTTC
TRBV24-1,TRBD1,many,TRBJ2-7,CATSDTGTGSYEQYF,TGTGCCACCAGTGACACCGGGACAGGGTCTTACGAGCAGTACTTC
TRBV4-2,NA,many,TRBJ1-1,CASSQTFFAQNTEAFF,TGTGCCAGCAGCCAGACCTTCTTCGCTCAAAACACTGAAGCTTTCTTT
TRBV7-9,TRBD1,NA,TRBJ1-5,CASSRTGRGYQPQHF,TGTGCCAGCAGCCGGACAGGCAGGGGCTATCAGCCCCAGCATTTT
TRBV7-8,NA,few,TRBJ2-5,CASSLAEGFQYF,TGTGCCAGCAGCTTAGCGGAGGGGTTCCAGTACTTC
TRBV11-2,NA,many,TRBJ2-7,CASRPPIFYEQYF,TGTGCCAGCAGACCCCCAATTTTCTACGAGCAGTACTTC
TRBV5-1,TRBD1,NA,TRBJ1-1,CASSAQGYNTEAFF,TGCGCCAGCAGCGCACAGGGGTATAACACTGAAGCTTTCTTT
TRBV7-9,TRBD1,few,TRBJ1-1,CASSGTTGSLFAFF,TGTGCCAGCAGCGGTACGACAGGGAGCCTGTTCGCTTTCTTT